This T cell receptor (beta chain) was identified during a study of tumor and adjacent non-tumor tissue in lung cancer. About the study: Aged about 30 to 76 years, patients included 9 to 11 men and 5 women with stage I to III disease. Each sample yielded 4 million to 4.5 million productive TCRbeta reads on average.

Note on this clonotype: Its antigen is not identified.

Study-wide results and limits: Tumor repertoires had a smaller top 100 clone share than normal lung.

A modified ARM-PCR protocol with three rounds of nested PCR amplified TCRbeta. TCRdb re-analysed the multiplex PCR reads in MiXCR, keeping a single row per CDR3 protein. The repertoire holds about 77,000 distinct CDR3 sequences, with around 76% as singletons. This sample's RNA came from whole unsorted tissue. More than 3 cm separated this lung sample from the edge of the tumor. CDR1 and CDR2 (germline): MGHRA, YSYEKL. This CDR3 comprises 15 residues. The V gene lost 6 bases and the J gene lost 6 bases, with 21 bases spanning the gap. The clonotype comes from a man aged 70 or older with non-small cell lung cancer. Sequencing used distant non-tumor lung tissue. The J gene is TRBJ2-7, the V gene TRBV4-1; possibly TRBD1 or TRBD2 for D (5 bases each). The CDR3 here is CASRLGGVRDGEQYF. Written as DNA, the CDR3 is TGCGCCAGCAGGCTTGGAGGTGTGAGGGACGGCGAGCAGTACTTC.